This TCR beta chain derives from a study of T-cell memory formation after mild COVID-19. This clonotype was seen a handful of times. TCRdb called the 5' RACE reads again in MiXCR, with one record for every CDR3 protein. The table lists about 560,000 distinct CDR3 sequences, approximately 21% of them singletons. The trim removed 3 bases at V and 2 bases at J, leaving 11 bases unmatched. The CDR3 is made up of 17 amino acids. Germline CDR1 is SGHNT and CDR2 is YYREEE (reference sequence). Material: PBMCs or a T cell subset sorted from them (not recorded which). This sequence joins TRBV5-4 and TRBJ2-1, with 7 bases matching TRBD2. This receptor was obtained from an adult woman who had mild COVID-19 (a few samples of this study predate the infection). Cell type and time point are not known. The chain's CDR3 is CASSSLLAGETYNEQFF. The CDR3 DNA follows: TGTGCCAGCAGCTCTCTTCTGGCGGGAGAAACCTACAATGAGCAGTTCTTC.